This T cell receptor beta chain was retrieved from a study of a mutant IDH1 vaccine in newly diagnosed glioma. For the study at large: Once 4-6 weeks had passed after radiotherapy alone, vaccination started, or it started with temozolomide cycles.

The time point denotes: week 47, end of study. What each vaccine dose contained was 300 ug of mutant IDH1 20-mer peptide, accompanied by topical imiquimod. Patients, over weeks 1, 3, 5, 7, 11, 15, 19 and 23, received a total of eight vaccinations. Notes on this clone: The antigen is unknown.

V was trimmed by 5 bases and J by 8 bases, leaving 18 bases between them. This CDR3 is 14 amino acids long. CDR1 is SGHVS, CDR2 FQNEAQ, per germline. The table came from immunoSEQ multiplex PCR; TCRdb's copy has only in-frame clones and leaves some out. In the table there are about 55,000 clones, 70% to 85% of which are singletons. V and J are TRBV7-8 and TRBJ1-1; perhaps TRBD1 as D (6 bases). This TCR was recovered from a woman aged 40 to 50 with glioma. Some clones in this sample may be carry-over from other donors' samples. Sample: PBMCs, taken from a glioma patient whose treatment included an IDH1 peptide vaccine. The DNA of the CDR3 is TGTGCCAGCAGCGCCAACTGGGACAACCTGGAAGCTTTCTTT. Translating it yields CASSANWDNLEAFF. Based on the CDR3 plus reference TRBV7-8 and TRBJ1-1, the full variable domain is GAGVSQSPRYKVAKRGQDVALRCDPISGHVSLFWYQQALGQGPEFLTYFQNEAQLDKSGLPSDRFFAERPEGSVSTLKIQRTQQEDSAVYLCASSANWDNLEAFFGQGTRLTVV.